A few counts support the clone carrying this T cell receptor beta chain. Per the original data handling: How many nucleated cells were present was estimated from reference gene primer amplification. Using immunoSEQ multiplex PCR, the repertoire was profiled, and TCRdb retains in-frame clones only, with some absent. Clone size and V and J calls were adopted from that table, with D and trimming inferred from the DNA. The sample holds about 90,000 clones, 86% seen once. The data are from a study of blood T cell repertoires in COVID-19. The wider study: From the United States, Italy and Spain came samples of acute and convalescent COVID-19. Sources were T cells, B-cell-depleted T cells, or PBMCs; the material itself was cDNA or gDNA.

Trimming took 9 bases from V and 4 from J; bases not matched to a gene: 12. Germline V gene lookup returns CDR1 LNHDA and CDR2 SQIVND (reference sequence). This CDR3 contains 14 residues. Material: peripheral blood. The receptor was derived from an elderly man with acute or convalescent COVID-19. The chain combines TRBV19 with TRBJ2-7, with TRBD1 matching 7 bases. Here the CDR3 reads CASSLRTGWYEQYF. Written as DNA, the CDR3 is TGTGCCAGCTCCCTTCGGACAGGTTGGTACGAGCAGTACTTC.